This paragraph covers one T cell receptor (beta chain) sequence. The antigen it binds to is not known. No base quality information exists; no much larger clone differs at one position. Samples from volunteer blood donors who had recovered from COVID-19 were contributed by a second Seattle source. Each collaborating institution followed its own protocols to collect whole blood in K2EDTA tubes. For TCRbeta analysis, collaborators shipped samples in one of three forms: frozen whole blood, isolated PBMCs, or DNA extracted from either of those sample types. This specimen belongs to a study of blood T cell repertoires in COVID-19 (dated by TCRdb to about 2020). Background for the entire study: Collaborator samples came from the United States, Italy and Spain and covered acute and convalescent phases of COVID-19. The material from the prospective study consisted of cDNA or gDNA derived from T cells, B-cell-depleted T cells, or PBMCs. Deeply sampled blood TCRbeta repertoires from subjects exposed to, actively infected with, or recovered from COVID-19 were included in the dataset. A freely available public database, intended as a resource for researchers studying the immune response to SARS-CoV-2, is where the repertoires were released. Samples were obtained from the ongoing ImmuneRACE study (first 160 participants) and from roughly 1,300 subjects provided by 6 global collaborators. A de-identified subject ID, COVID-19 status, age in years and sex were almost always included in the sample metadata. Where available, HLA class I and class II types were obtained from metadata supplied by the sample provider rather than from assay-based typing.

General study outcomes and caveats: The quantity of clinical and demographic metadata differed by source and by participant and was supplied without curation.

CDR1 and CDR2, per the germline V gene, are WSHSY and SAAADI. The CDR3 goes from the cysteine to the phenylalanine over 15 residues. The read is trimmed to its CDR3 DNA, 45 bases read in frame from base 1. V loses 4 bases, J loses 0 bases, and the germline ends lie 10 bases apart. TCRbeta CDR3 regions were amplified from genomic DNA using the immunoSEQ Assay, a bias-controlled multiplex PCR. As for the authors' bioinformatics: The number of nucleated cells in each sample was estimated from the amplification of reference gene primers within the assay. To quantify the absolute abundance of each unique TCRbeta CDR3 rearrangement, sequence reads were collapsed and filtered. Productive Simpson clonality was computed per sample as the square root of Simpson's diversity index over productive rearrangements. TCRdb limited this immuneACCESS table to in-frame rearrangements with V and J called. A share of clones is missing; checked studies link under half to unresolved V genes, and the rest is unexplained. That table supplies the V and J calls and clone size; D and trimming were determined from the DNA. The sample profile shows a few hundred thousand clones; 89% of them were found once. Of the sample, around 4.6% is held by the ten largest clones.

The chain is encoded by TRBV10-2 joined to TRBJ1-3; the D gene lacks a confident call. The receptor's source is a woman aged 40 to 50 who had recovered from COVID-19. The specimen sequenced was peripheral blood. The CDR3 here reads CASSGTETSGNTIYF. The bases are TGCGCCAGCAGTGGGACTGAAACCTCTGGAAACACCATATATTTT.